This TCR beta chain was captured in a study of neoadjuvant anti-PD-1 for oral cavity cancer. TCRdb keeps only in-frame clones here, not all; method: immunoSEQ multiplex PCR. Of roughly 67,000 clones in the sample, around 80% are singletons; the top ten hold 3% to 3.5%. CDR1 is SEHNR, CDR2 FQNEAQ, per germline (reference sequence). The CDR3 is 14 residues long. J was trimmed by 1 base and V by 5 bases; bases with no gene match: 2. The receptor was isolated from a person between 40 and 85 years old with oral cavity squamous cell carcinoma. The chain combines TRBV7-9 with TRBJ1-1, with 9 bases lining up with TRBD1. The source material was PBMCs, sampled before nivolumab (anti-PD-1) treatment. The DNA for the CDR3 is TGTGCCAGCAGCACGGGACAGGGGAACACTGAAGCTTTCTTT. Its translation is CASSTGQGNTEAFF. The complete variable domain, with remaining parts taken from reference TRBV7-9 and TRBJ1-1, reads DTGVSQNPRHKITKRGQNVTFRCDPISEHNRLYWYRQTLGQGPEFLTYFQNEAQLEKSRLLSDRFSAERPKGSFSTLEIQRTEQGDSAMYLCASSTGQGNTEAFFGQGTRLTVV.